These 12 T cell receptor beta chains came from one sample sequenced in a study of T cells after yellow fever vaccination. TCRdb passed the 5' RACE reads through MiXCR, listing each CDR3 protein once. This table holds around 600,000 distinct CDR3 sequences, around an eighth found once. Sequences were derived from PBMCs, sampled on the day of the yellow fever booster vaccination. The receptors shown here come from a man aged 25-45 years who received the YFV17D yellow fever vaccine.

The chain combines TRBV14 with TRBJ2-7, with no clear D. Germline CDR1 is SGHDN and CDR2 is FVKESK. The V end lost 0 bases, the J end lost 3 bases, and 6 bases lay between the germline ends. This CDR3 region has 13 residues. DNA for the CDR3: TGTGCCAGCAGCCAAGATTGGGACTACGAGCAGTACTTC. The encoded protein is CASSQDWDYEQYF.

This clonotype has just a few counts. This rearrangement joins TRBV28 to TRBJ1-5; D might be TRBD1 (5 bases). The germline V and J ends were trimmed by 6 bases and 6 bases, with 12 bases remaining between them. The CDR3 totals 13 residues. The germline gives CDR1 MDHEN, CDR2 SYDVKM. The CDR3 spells CASSYRNFQPQHF. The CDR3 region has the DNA TGTGCCAGCAGCTACAGGAATTTTCAGCCCCAGCATTTT.

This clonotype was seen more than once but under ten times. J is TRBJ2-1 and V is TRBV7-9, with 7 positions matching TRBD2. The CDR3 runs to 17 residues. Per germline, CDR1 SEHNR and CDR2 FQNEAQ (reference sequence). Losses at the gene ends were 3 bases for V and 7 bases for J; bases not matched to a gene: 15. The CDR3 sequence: CASSLGSAGRGRNEQFF. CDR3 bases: TGTGCCAGCAGCTTGGGTTCAGCGGGGAGGGGTCGGAATGAGCAGTTCTTC.

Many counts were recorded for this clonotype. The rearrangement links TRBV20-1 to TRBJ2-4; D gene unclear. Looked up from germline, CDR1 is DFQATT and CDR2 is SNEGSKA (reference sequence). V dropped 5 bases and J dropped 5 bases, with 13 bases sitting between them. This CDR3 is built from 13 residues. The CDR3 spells CSASLNAENIQYF. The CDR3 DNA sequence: TGCAGTGCTTCGTTAAACGCAGAAAACATTCAGTACTTC.

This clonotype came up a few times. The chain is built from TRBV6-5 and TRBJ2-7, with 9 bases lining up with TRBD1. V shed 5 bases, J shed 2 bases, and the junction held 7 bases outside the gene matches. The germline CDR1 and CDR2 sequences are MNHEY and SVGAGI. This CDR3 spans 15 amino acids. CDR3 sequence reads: CASSNRGRVAYEQYF. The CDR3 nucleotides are TGTGCCAGCAGTAACAGGGGGCGCGTAGCCTACGAGCAGTACTTC.

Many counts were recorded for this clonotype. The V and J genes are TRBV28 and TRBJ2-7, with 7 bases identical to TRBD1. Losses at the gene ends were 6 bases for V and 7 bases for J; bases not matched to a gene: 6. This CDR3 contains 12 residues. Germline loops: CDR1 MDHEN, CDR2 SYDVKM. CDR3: CASRGTVLEQYF. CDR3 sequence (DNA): TGTGCCAGCAGGGGGACAGTACTAGAGCAGTACTTC.

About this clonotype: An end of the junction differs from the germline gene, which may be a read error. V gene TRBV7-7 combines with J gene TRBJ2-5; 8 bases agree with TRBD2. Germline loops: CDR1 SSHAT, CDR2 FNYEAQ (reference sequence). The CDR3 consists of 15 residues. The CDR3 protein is CASSPNPGGAETQYF. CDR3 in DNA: TGTGCTAGCAGCCCCAATCCGGGAGGGGCGGAGACCCAGTACTTC.

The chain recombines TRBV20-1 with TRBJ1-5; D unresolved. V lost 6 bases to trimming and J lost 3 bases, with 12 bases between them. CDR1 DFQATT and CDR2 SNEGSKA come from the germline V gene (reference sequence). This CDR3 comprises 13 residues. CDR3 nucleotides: TGCAGTGCCAAGTTCGGTACCAATCAGCCCCAGCATTTT. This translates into CSAKFGTNQPQHF.

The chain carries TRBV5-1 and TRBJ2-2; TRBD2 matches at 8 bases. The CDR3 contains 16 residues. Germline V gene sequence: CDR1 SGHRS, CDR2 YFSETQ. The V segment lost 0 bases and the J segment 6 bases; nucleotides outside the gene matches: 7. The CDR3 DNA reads TGCGCCAGCAGCTTGGGTTTTAGCGGGACGGCCGGGGAGCTGTTTTTT. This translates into CASSLGFSGTAGELFF.

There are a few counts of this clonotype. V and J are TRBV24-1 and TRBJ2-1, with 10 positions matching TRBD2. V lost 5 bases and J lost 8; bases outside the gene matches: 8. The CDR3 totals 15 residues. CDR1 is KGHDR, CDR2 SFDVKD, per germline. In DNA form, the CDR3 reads TGTGCCACCAGTGGAGCGGGAGGGGTAGGGCATGAGCAGTTCTTC. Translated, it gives CATSGAGGVGHEQFF.

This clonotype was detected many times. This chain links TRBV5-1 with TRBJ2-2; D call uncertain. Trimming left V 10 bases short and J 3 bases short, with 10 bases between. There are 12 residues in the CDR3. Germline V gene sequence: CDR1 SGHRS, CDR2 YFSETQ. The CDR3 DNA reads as TGCGCCTCCAGTTGGGACACCGGGGAGCTGTTTTTT. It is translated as CASSWDTGELFF.

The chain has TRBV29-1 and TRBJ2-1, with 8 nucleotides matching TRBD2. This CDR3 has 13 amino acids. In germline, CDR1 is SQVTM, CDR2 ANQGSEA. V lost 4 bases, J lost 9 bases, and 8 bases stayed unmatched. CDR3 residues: CSVGRTSRGEQFF. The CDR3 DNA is TGCAGCGTTGGAAGGACTAGCCGGGGTGAGCAGTTCTTC.